A single sample is the source of the 19 T cell receptor beta chains below, sequenced in a study of response to subunit inactivated influenza vaccine. TCRdb re-called the RT-PCR reads through MiXCR, storing one row per CDR3 protein. In the table there are 700,000 to 900,000 distinct CDR3 sequences, around 20% of which are singletons. Sequenced material: PBMCs from blood, taken around 5 days after vaccination. The receptor set was obtained from a man aged 50 or older who received an inactivated influenza vaccine.

V is TRBV5-6 and J is TRBJ2-5; 8 nucleotides align to TRBD1. The CDR3 sequence is 15 residues long. The V segment lost 3 bases and the J segment 1 base; nucleotides outside the gene matches: 5. Germline assignment: CDR1 SGHDT and CDR2 YYEEEE. CDR3 residues: CASSSNGQGQETQYF. CDR3 sequence (DNA): TGTGCCAGCAGCTCGAACGGACAGGGCCAAGAGACCCAGTACTTC.

This clonotype was found a few times. The chain employs TRBV5-1 and TRBJ2-1, with 8 bases matching TRBD1. CDR1 is SGHRS and CDR2 is YFSETQ in the germline V gene. This CDR3 is built from 14 residues. J was trimmed by 8 bases and V by 3 bases; bases with no gene match: 7. The CDR3 here is CASSSAPGGYEQFF. DNA of the CDR3: TGCGCCAGCAGCTCGGCGCCAGGGGGCTATGAGCAGTTCTTC.

The chain uses TRBV4-3 and TRBJ2-1, with 8 bases identical to TRBD2. The germline gives CDR1 LGHNA, CDR2 YSLEER. The trim removed 0 bases at V and 2 bases at J, leaving 6 bases unmatched. The CDR3 is 17 amino acids. CDR3 in amino acids: CASSQEYGTSAYNEQFF. In DNA form, the CDR3 reads TGCGCCAGCAGCCAAGAGTATGGGACTAGTGCCTACAATGAGCAGTTCTTC.

CDR3 nucleotide sequence: TGTGCCATCAGTGACGGGGCACGCTTGGGGGAAAAACTGTTTTTT. It specifies CAISDGARLGEKLFF. The V and J genes are TRBV10-3 and TRBJ1-4; D is possibly TRBD1 (5 bases). Germline V gives CDR1 ENHRY, CDR2 SYGVKD. V lost 3 bases and J lost 8, with 16 bases in between. The CDR3 has 15 residues.

This sequence joins TRBV21-1 and TRBJ2-6; the table's TRBD1 call for D was not verified on the DNA. TRBV21-1 is a pseudogene locus. This CDR3 is built from 20 residues. CDR3 sequence: CASSKDLRGKPPRGANVLTF. The CDR3 DNA reads as TGTGCCAGCAGCAAAGACTTACGTGGGAAGCCCCCGAGGGGGGCCAACGTCCTGACTTTC.

The V gene is TRBV20-1, the J gene TRBJ1-4; D ambiguous. The germline CDR1 and CDR2 sequences are DFQATT and SNEGSKA (reference sequence). Between the trimmed V and J ends, which lost 6 bases and 8 bases, there was a span of 13 bases. CDR3 length equals 12 residues. The CDR3 spells CSATRTEEKLFF. DNA for the CDR3: TGCAGTGCGACCCGGACTGAGGAAAAACTGTTTTTT.

The V gene is TRBV18, the J gene TRBJ2-7; D is possibly TRBD1 or TRBD2 (5 bases each). This CDR3 is built from 15 residues. CDR1 is KGHSH, CDR2 LQKENI, per germline. Trimming shortened V by 0 bases and J by 0 bases, and 9 bases separated the two germline ends. The CDR3 spells CASSPPGALSYEQYF. CDR3 nucleotide sequence: TGTGCCAGCTCACCACCCGGGGCCCTCTCCTACGAGCAGTACTTC.

The CDR3 here is CATHGPNTGELFF. The CDR3 DNA follows: TGTGCCACCCACGGGCCGAACACCGGGGAGCTGTTTTTT. The J gene is TRBJ2-2, the V gene TRBV2; D ambiguous. The CDR3 length is 13 residues. Looked up from germline, CDR1 is SNHLY and CDR2 is FYNNEI. Trimming took 10 bases from V and 0 from J, leaving 9 bases between them.

Here the CDR3 reads CASSLRQDIYGYTF. The CDR3 DNA follows: TGCGCCAGCAGCCTTAGACAGGATATCTATGGCTACACCTTC. This chain links TRBV5-1 with TRBJ1-2; possibly TRBD1 for D (6 bases). From germline, CDR1 is SGHRS and CDR2 YFSETQ. The CDR3 runs to 14 residues. The V gene lost 4 bases and the J gene lost 4 bases, with 14 bases spanning the gap. The entire variable domain, with the rest obtained from reference TRBV5-1 and TRBJ1-2, is as follows: KAGVTQTPRYLIKTRGQQVTLSCSPISGHRSVSWYQQTPGQGLQFLFEYFSETQRNKGNFPGRFSGRQFSNSRSEMNVSTLELGDSALYLCASSLRQDIYGYTFGSGTRLTVV.

The chain has TRBV29-1 and TRBJ2-5, with TRBD1 matching over 8 bases. CDR1 is SQVTM, CDR2 ANQGSEA, per germline. J gave up 5 bases and V 7 bases, and 9 bases lay outside the gene matches. The CDR3 has 13 amino acids. The CDR3 DNA is TGCAGCGACAGAATCAGGGGGCATGAGACCCAGTACTTC. Its translation: CSDRIRGHETQYF.

At least ten counts were recorded for this clonotype. The CDR3 region is CASSQGRYEQYF. The CDR3, as DNA: TGTGCCAGCAGCCAAGGACGATACGAGCAGTACTTC. The chain employs TRBV3-1 and TRBJ2-7; D is unclear. In germline, CDR1 is LGHDT, CDR2 YNNKEL (reference sequence). This CDR3 is built from 12 residues. V shed 1 base and J shed 4 bases, with 5 bases lying between them.

The V gene is TRBV7-9, the J gene TRBJ1-1; weak D call: TRBD1 (5 bases). CDR1 and CDR2 (germline): SEHNR, FQNEAQ (reference sequence). This CDR3 is 14 amino acids long. The germline V and J ends were trimmed by 2 bases and 2 bases, with 9 bases remaining between them. In DNA, the CDR3 is TGTGCCAGCAGCTTAAAGCAGGGTAACACTGAAGCTTTCTTT. This gives the protein CASSLKQGNTEAFF.

The gene calls are TRBV29-1 and TRBJ2-3, with TRBD2 as a possible D gene (6 bases). V was shortened by 7 bases and J by 1 base, with 9 bases between the two germline ends. Germline values: CDR1 SQVTM, CDR2 ANQGSEA. CDR3 length equals 12 residues. The CDR3 nucleotides read TGCAGCGACGGGACTGGCACAGATACGCAGTATTTT. Translated: CSDGTGTDTQYF.

The chain carries TRBV6-2 or TRBV6-3 and TRBJ2-7; TRBD2 aligns across 8 bases. CDR3 length: 16 amino acids. Germline-derived CDR1 and CDR2 are MNHEY and SVGEGT. J was trimmed by 3 bases and V by 0 bases; bases with no gene match: 7. The CDR3 DNA reads TGTGCCAGCAGTTACTCGGCCAGCGGGAGAATCTACGAGCAGTACTTC. Its translation is CASSYSASGRIYEQYF.

This clonotype was detected ten times or more. The rearrangement joins TRBV5-1 to TRBJ2-7, with 8 bases that match TRBD1. The CDR3 contains 16 residues. J gave up 0 bases and V 4 bases, and 9 bases lay outside the gene matches. Germline values: CDR1 SGHRS, CDR2 YFSETQ. The chain's CDR3 is CASSRSPGQDSYEQYF. Here the CDR3 DNA reads TGCGCCAGCAGCCGGAGCCCGGGACAGGACTCCTACGAGCAGTACTTC.

The chain has TRBV20-1 and TRBJ2-7; a weak D match, TRBD1 (5 bases). The CDR3 extends over 15 amino acids. Looked up from germline, CDR1 is DFQATT and CDR2 is SNEGSKA (reference sequence). Trimming shortened V by 6 bases and J by 2 bases, and 20 bases separated the two germline ends. The CDR3 reads CSAPPTGAYAYEQYF. The CDR3 bases are TGCAGTGCCCCCCCCACAGGTGCTTACGCCTACGAGCAGTACTTC.

V is TRBV12-3 or TRBV12-4 and J is TRBJ2-1; D is unresolved. V was cut by 4 bases and J by 9 bases, with 13 bases left in between. CDR3 size: 13 residues. CDR3 sequence: CASSYRPPAEQFF. CDR3 in DNA: TGTGCCAGCAGTTATAGGCCGCCAGCTGAGCAGTTCTTC.

The chain couples TRBV7-2 to TRBJ2-5; D is ambiguous. Trimming took off 6 bases at V and 1 base at J, with 9 bases between the two ends. The CDR3 consists of 13 residues. Germline V gene data show CDR1 as SGHTA and CDR2 as FQGNSA. CDR3 loop: CASSFSSQETQYF. CDR3 coding DNA: TGTGCCAGCAGTTTTTCTTCCCAAGAGACCCAGTACTTC.

In its sample, this clonotype was seen a few times. The chain couples TRBV12-5 to TRBJ2-3; 10 bases line up with TRBD1. Trimming at V came to 0 bases and at J to 2 bases, leaving 8 bases not matched to a gene. Germline V gene data show CDR1 as LGHNT and CDR2 as FRNRAP. CDR3 length equals 18 residues. The CDR3 protein is CASGLVLGTGVLTDTQYF. CDR3 DNA sequence: TGTGCTAGTGGTTTGGTACTGGGGACAGGGGTCCTCACAGATACGCAGTATTTT.